This T cell receptor beta chain was captured in a study of T cell repertoires in cytomegalovirus infection (dated by TCRdb to about 2019). Looking at the study overall: Recently identified HLA-C-restricted CMV epitopes, whose presentation resists viral immunomodulation, were targeted by peptide stimulations together with well-studied HLA-B-restricted epitopes. Donor HLA type was relevant to the analysis, as public TCR beta signatures indicated carriage of CMV infection together with the matching HLA type.

The CDR3 contains 15 residues, cysteine and phenylalanine counted. Only the CDR3 portion is preserved as DNA: 45 bases, with reading frame beginning at the first base. Trimming costs V 4 bases and J 10 bases, and their ends lie 20 bases apart. The germline V gene gives CDR1 as MDHEN and CDR2 as SYDVKM. As regards this clonotype: Its cognate antigen has yet to be identified. Per-nucleotide qualities are absent, and no much larger clonotype sits a single base away.

On the study overall, not on this receptor specifically: In both this cohort and an independent roughly 400-donor cohort, the cumulative frequency of public TCR beta family members distinguished carriers of CMV infection plus the relevant HLA type. In the ex vivo response, HLA-C-restricted CMV-specific TCR beta clonotypes were dominant, and in two of eight donors the single most frequent clonotype came from this HLA-C-restricted group.

This sample was sequenced with an Illumina HiSeq 1500. The public reads were reanalyzed by TCRdb: fastp trimming at Q25, MiXCR alignment, in-frame beta chains only. Rows with one shared CDR3 protein collapse into an entry with the most common genes and DNA. Counted in this sample were 650,000 to 900,000 distinct CDR3 sequences; about 30% of them appeared once. The ten largest clones add up to 9.5% to 15% of the sample. Sample treatment or condition, as interpreted from the label and publication: in vitro stimulation with specific CMV peptide epitopes to enrich CMV-specific T cells. Rearrangement joined TRBV28 to TRBJ1-5, with TRBD1 as a weak D call on 5 bases. The starting material was cultured CD8+ T cells from PBMCs, obtained from culture after CMV antigen stimulation. The clonotype was recovered from a human donor in good health (CMV status not recorded). Some clones in this sample may be carry-over from other donors' samples. In nucleotide form, the sequence is TGTGCCAGCAGTTCCCTCAGGGATTCAATCAGCCCCCAGCATTTT. Its translation reads: CASSSLRDSISPQHF.